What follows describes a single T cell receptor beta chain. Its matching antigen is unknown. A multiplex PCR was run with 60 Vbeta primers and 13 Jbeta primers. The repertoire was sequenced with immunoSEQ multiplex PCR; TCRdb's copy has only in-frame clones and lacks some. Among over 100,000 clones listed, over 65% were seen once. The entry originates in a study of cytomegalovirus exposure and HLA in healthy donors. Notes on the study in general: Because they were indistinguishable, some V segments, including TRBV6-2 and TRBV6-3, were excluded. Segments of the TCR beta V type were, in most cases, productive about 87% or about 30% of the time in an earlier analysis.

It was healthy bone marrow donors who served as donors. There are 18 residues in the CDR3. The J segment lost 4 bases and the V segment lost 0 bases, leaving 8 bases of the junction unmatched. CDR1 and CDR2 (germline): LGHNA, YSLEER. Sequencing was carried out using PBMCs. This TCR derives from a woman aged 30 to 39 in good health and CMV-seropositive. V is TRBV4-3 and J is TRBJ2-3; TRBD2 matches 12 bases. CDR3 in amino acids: CASSQEGTSGSRADTQYF. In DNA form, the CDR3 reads TGCGCCAGCAGCCAAGAAGGGACTAGCGGGTCAAGGGCAGATACGCAGTATTTT.